The 31 T cell receptor beta chains in this list originate from one sample, sequenced in a study of cytomegalovirus exposure and HLA in healthy donors. Primers included in the PCR were 60 Vbeta and 13 Jbeta primers. Repertoires were generated with immunoSEQ multiplex PCR, while TCRdb's copy carries only in-frame clones and drops some. The profile covers approximately 130,000 clones, with 7% to 9.5% appearing a single time and 6% taken by the ten largest. The sample was PBMCs. All receptors come from a woman aged 40 to 49 in good health and CMV-seropositive.

This clone was detected only a few times. This chain uses TRBV18 with TRBJ1-4; possibly TRBD1 for D (6 bases). Germline V lookup: CDR1 KGHSH, CDR2 LQKENI. CDR3 length: 14 amino acids. Trimming cost V 3 bases and J 6 bases, with 11 bases left between them. CDR3 bases: TGTGCCAGCTCACCCGGACAGCAGGATGAAAAACTGTTTTTT. Residues: CASSPGQQDEKLFF.

The rearrangement links TRBV5-1 to TRBJ2-5, with D perhaps matching TRBD1 (6 bases). Trimming stripped 0 bases from V and 11 bases from J, with 11 bases between. Germline CDR1 SGHRS, CDR2 YFSETQ. CDR3 length: 12 residues. CDR3 residues: CASSLDRAGQYF. In DNA form, the CDR3 reads TGCGCCAGCAGCTTGGACAGGGCCGGGCAGTACTTC.

Only a few counts were recorded for this clone. The V call is TRBV15, the J call TRBJ2-5; 9 positions agree with TRBD2. The J call is in doubt because the DNA end fits TRBJ2-7 better. In germline, CDR1 is LNHNV, CDR2 YYDKDF (reference sequence). This CDR3 is 16 amino acids long. CDR3 in DNA: TGTGCCACCAGCAGAGATCAGGCTAGCGGGGTGTACGAGCAGTACTTC. Its protein is CATSRDQASGVYEQYF.

The chain employs TRBV6-1 and TRBJ2-7; 8 bases fit TRBD1. The CDR3 length is 13 residues. J was trimmed by 3 bases and V by 11 bases; bases with no gene match: 9. Per germline, CDR1 MNHNS and CDR2 SASEGT. The CDR3: CAPRTGLSYEQYF. CDR3 in DNA: TGTGCCCCCCGGACAGGGTTAAGCTACGAGCAGTACTTC.

This clone has a handful of counts. CDR3 sequence reads: CASSFVSRIYGYTF. Written as DNA, the CDR3 is TGTGCCAGCAGCTTCGTGTCCAGGATCTATGGCTACACCTTC. The J gene is TRBJ1-2, the V gene TRBV5-4; unclear D gene. The germline CDR1 and CDR2 sequences are SGHNT and YYREEE (reference sequence). This CDR3 contains 14 residues. V shed 2 bases and J shed 4 bases, with 12 bases lying between them. Combining the CDR3 with reference TRBV5-4 and TRBJ1-2 gives the whole variable domain ETGVTQSPTHLIKTRGQQVTLRCSSQSGHNTVSWYQQALGQGPQFIFQYYREEENGRGNFPPRFSGLQFPNYSSELNVNALELDDSALYLCASSFVSRIYGYTFGSGTRLTVV.

The chain combines TRBV7-9 with TRBJ2-2, with 8 bases that match TRBD2. V gave up 4 bases and J gave up 0 bases; unmatched junction bases: 10. CDR1 SEHNR and CDR2 FQNEAQ come from the germline V gene (reference sequence). The CDR3 loop spans 18 amino acids. In DNA form, the CDR3 reads TGTGCCAGCAGCTCCCCGGTCCCCGGGGGGGCGAACACCGGGGAGCTGTTTTTT. This encodes CASSSPVPGGANTGELFF.

The chain combines TRBV5-1 with TRBJ1-1; D is possibly TRBD1 (5 bases). V was trimmed by 5 bases and J by 1 base, leaving 12 bases between them. Germline V gene sequence: CDR1 SGHRS, CDR2 YFSETQ. The CDR3 has 14 residues. The CDR3 coding sequence is TGCGCCAGCAGTCTTCGAGACAGGAACACTGAAGCTTTCTTT. Encoded protein: CASSLRDRNTEAFF.

The table lists this clone with a few counts. The chain employs TRBV9 and TRBJ1-2, with D tentatively TRBD1 (6 bases). The CDR3 covers 13 residues. Germline loops: CDR1 SGDLS, CDR2 YYNGEE. V was trimmed by 4 bases and J by 1 base, leaving 8 bases between them. DNA for the CDR3: TGTGCCAGCAGCCCACAGGGTAACTATGGCTACACCTTC. This gives the protein CASSPQGNYGYTF.

The chain combines TRBV29-1 with TRBJ1-1, with 8 bases matching TRBD1. The CDR3 is 13 residues long. Trimming took 5 bases from V and 6 from J; bases not matched to a gene: 8. Germline V CDR1 and CDR2: SQVTM, ANQGSEA. CDR3 bases: TGCAGCGTTCGTCGAATGACAGGGGCTGAAGCTTTCTTT. This codes for CSVRRMTGAEAFF.

This clone was seen more than once but under ten times. This chain connects TRBV6-6 to TRBJ1-5; D gene unclear. CDR3 length equals 11 residues. V lost 4 bases and J lost 6, with 4 bases in between. Germline V gene lookup returns CDR1 MNHNY and CDR2 SVGAGI (reference sequence). The CDR3 spells CASSSGQPQHF. The CDR3 DNA reads as TGTGCCAGCAGTTCAGGTCAGCCCCAGCATTTT.

This clone has a handful of counts. The V gene is TRBV30, the J gene TRBJ2-3, with D possibly being TRBD2 (6 bases). This CDR3 spans 14 amino acids. V was pared by 5 bases and J by 1 base, with 13 bases between. From germline, CDR1 is GTSNPN and CDR2 SVGIG (reference sequence). In nucleotides, the CDR3 is TGTGCCTGGGACTCGGGGGTGGGCACAGATACGCAGTATTTT. This translates into CAWDSGVGTDTQYF. Together with reference TRBV30 and TRBJ2-3, the CDR3 gives the full variable domain: SQTIHQWPATLVQPVGSPLSLECTVEGTSNPNLYWYRQAAGRGLQLLFYSVGIGQISSEVPQNLSASRPQDRQFILSSKKLLLSDSGFYLCAWDSGVGTDTQYFGPGTRLTVL.

This clone was found a few times. The chain links TRBV7-8 to TRBJ1-2; D is unclear. The germline V gene has CDR1 SGHVS and CDR2 FQNEAQ. This CDR3 has 15 residues. V lost 0 bases, J lost 0 bases, and 8 bases lay in between. The CDR3 region has the DNA TGTGCCAGCAGCTTAGCGGCAACAGCTAACTATGGCTACACCTTC. The encoded protein is CASSLAATANYGYTF.

The V gene is TRBV6-1, the J gene TRBJ2-6; D gene unclear. The germline V gene encodes CDR1 MNHNS and CDR2 SASEGT. Deletions cut 2 bases from V and 1 base from J, with 18 bases between. The CDR3 has 19 residues. The CDR3 DNA is TGTGCCAGCAGTGAATCCCGCGGCCTACGAATATCTGGGGCCAACGTCCTGACTTTC. It translates to CASSESRGLRISGANVLTF.

J is TRBJ2-1 and V is TRBV29-1; D may be TRBD2 (5 bases). The germline V gene has CDR1 SQVTM and CDR2 ANQGSEA. CDR3 length: 13 residues. The V end lost 2 bases, the J end lost 4 bases, and 9 bases lay between the germline ends. The CDR3 DNA follows: TGCAGCGTTGAACCGGGGTTGTACAATGAGCAGTTCTTC. Translating gives CSVEPGLYNEQFF.

About this clone: A junction end diverges from the germline sequence, so it may reflect a read error. The V call is TRBV6-1, the J call TRBJ1-1; TRBD1 is a possible D gene (5 bases). This CDR3 comprises 11 residues. From germline, CDR1 is MNHNS and CDR2 SASEGT. As DNA, the CDR3 is TGTGCCAGAAGTGAATCCTGGGGCGCTTTCTTT. It is translated as CARSESWGAFF.

This chain uses TRBV9 with TRBJ1-1, with a weak D call TRBD1 (5 bases). The length of the CDR3 is 13 residues. V was shortened by 0 bases and J by 9 bases, with 12 bases between the two germline ends. Germline values: CDR1 SGDLS, CDR2 YYNGEE. The CDR3 DNA sequence: TGTGCCAGCAGCGTAGCGGGGGACGAGAAAGCTTTCTTT. Its translation: CASSVAGDEKAFF. Full variable domain (remainder filled in from reference TRBV9 and TRBJ1-1): DSGVTQTPKHLITATGQRVTLRCSPRSGDLSVYWYQQSLDQGLQFLIQYYNGEERAKGNILERFSAQQFPDLHSELNLSSLELGDSALYFCASSVAGDEKAFFGQGTRLTVV.

This clone occurred a few times. The chain combines TRBV7-9 with TRBJ1-1, with D tentatively TRBD1 (6 bases). CDR3 length equals 13 residues. Germline lookup yields CDR1 SEHNR and CDR2 FQNEAQ (reference sequence). Trimming took 7 bases from V and 5 from J, leaving 14 bases between them. For the CDR3, the DNA is TGTGCCAGCACCCACAGGGTTGAGACTGAAGCTTTCTTT. It is translated as CASTHRVETEAFF.

In its sample, this clone was seen a few times. CDR3 sequence (DNA): TGTGCCAGCAGCGGGGGAGTCCAAGAGACCCAGTACTTC. Translated, it gives CASSGGVQETQYF. The chain joins TRBV6-1 to TRBJ2-5; TRBD2 is a possible D gene (6 bases). Deletions cut 6 bases from V and 1 base from J, with 9 bases between. From germline, CDR1 is MNHNS and CDR2 SASEGT. The CDR3 loop spans 13 amino acids.

This clone was seen more than once but under ten times. This rearrangement joins TRBV5-1 to TRBJ2-3; 12 nucleotides align to TRBD2. CDR1 and CDR2 from the germline V gene are SGHRS and YFSETQ. This CDR3 is built from 19 residues. J gave up 1 base and V 4 bases, and 13 bases lay outside the gene matches. CDR3 loop: CASSQEALAGGIGTDTQYF. Here the CDR3 DNA reads TGCGCCAGCAGCCAAGAGGCCCTAGCGGGGGGGATCGGCACAGATACGCAGTATTTT. The full variable domain, in which reference TRBV5-1 and TRBJ2-3 provide the parts outside the CDR3, is KAGVTQTPRYLIKTRGQQVTLSCSPISGHRSVSWYQQTPGQGLQFLFEYFSETQRNKGNFPGRFSGRQFSNSRSEMNVSTLELGDSALYLCASSQEALAGGIGTDTQYFGPGTRLTVL.

The rearrangement links TRBV5-5 to TRBJ2-7; a weak D match, TRBD1 (5 bases). The germline CDR1 and CDR2 sequences are SGHKS and YYEKEE (reference sequence). There are 15 residues in the CDR3. The germline V and J ends were trimmed by 0 bases and 2 bases, with 12 bases remaining between them. The CDR3 nucleotides are TGTGCCAGCAGCTTGGACGGTGACAGACCCTACGAGCAGTACTTC. The encoded protein is CASSLDGDRPYEQYF.

This clone was counted many times. The chain links TRBV28 to TRBJ2-3; 9 nucleotides align to TRBD1. Germline V gene lookup returns CDR1 MDHEN and CDR2 SYDVKM. The CDR3 loop spans 14 amino acids. The J segment lost 4 bases and the V segment lost 6 bases, leaving 5 bases of the junction unmatched. CDR3 sequence reads: CASRDRGEADTQYF. CDR3 DNA: TGTGCCAGCAGGGACAGGGGAGAGGCAGATACGCAGTATTTT.

The chain has TRBV30 and TRBJ1-2; D uncertain. The germline V gene has CDR1 GTSNPN and CDR2 SVGIG (reference sequence). Trimming shortened V by 2 bases and J by 5 bases, and 6 bases separated the two germline ends. The CDR3 runs to 11 residues. CDR3 in DNA: TGTGCCTGGAGTCCCCAGTATGGCTACACCTTC. Protein product: CAWSPQYGYTF.

This chain links TRBV28 with TRBJ1-2; D is unclear. The CDR3 sequence is 12 residues long. V gave up 2 bases and J gave up 7 bases, with 8 bases separating them. Germline values: CDR1 MDHEN, CDR2 SYDVKM. DNA of the CDR3: TGTGCCAGCAGTTTAAGGGAGGGTGGCTACACCTTC. It specifies CASSLREGGYTF.

V usage is TRBV29-1 and J usage is TRBJ1-1; D is undetermined. The CDR3 is 11 residues long. V was pared by 7 bases and J by 0 bases, with 6 bases between. Germline CDR1 SQVTM, CDR2 ANQGSEA. The CDR3 loop is CSGEMNTEAFF. CDR3 nucleotides: TGCAGCGGCGAAATGAACACTGAAGCTTTCTTT.

The chain carries TRBV5-4 and TRBJ2-7, with 8 positions matching TRBD1. This CDR3 has 16 residues. CDR1 and CDR2 (germline): SGHNT, YYREEE (reference sequence). The ends lost 3 bases at V and 6 bases at J; junction bases unmatched: 14. The CDR3 DNA is TGTGCCAGCAGCTCGGGACAGGAGTCTTATGTCGGCGAGCAGTACTTC. This codes for CASSSGQESYVGEQYF.

This clone appeared a few times. V usage is TRBV30 and J usage is TRBJ1-1; possibly TRBD1 for D (5 bases). Trimming pared 4 bases from V and 3 bases from J, leaving 12 bases between. The CDR3 runs 13 residues. Germline CDR1 and CDR2: GTSNPN and SVGIG (reference sequence). The DNA of the CDR3 is TGTGCCTGGAATGAAGGGGTACACACTGAAGCTTTCTTT. Amino acids: CAWNEGVHTEAFF.

This clone was detected once. One end of the junction fails to match germline, which may point to a read error. This chain uses TRBV5-1 with TRBJ2-4, with 9 bases lining up with TRBD1. Germline V gives CDR1 SGHRS, CDR2 YFSETQ. This CDR3 region has 13 residues. DNA of the CDR3: TGCGCCAGCAGTATGGACAGGGGCTCAATTCCAAGGTTC. Residues: CASSMDRGSIPRF.

The genes are TRBV6-1 and TRBJ1-4; the D gene is possibly TRBD1 (6 bases). Per germline, CDR1 MNHNS and CDR2 SASEGT. This CDR3 comprises 16 residues. Trimming pared 2 bases from V and 3 bases from J, leaving 13 bases between. CDR3 nucleotides: TGTGCCAGCAGTGAATCTGAGGACAGCCCTAATGAAAAACTGTTTTTT. Encoded protein: CASSESEDSPNEKLFF.

V and J are TRBV7-6 and TRBJ1-4, with 10 bases matching TRBD1. V shed 1 base and J 14 bases; nucleotides not matched to a gene: 7. Germline CDR1 reads SGHVS; CDR2 reads FNYEAQ. This CDR3 has 14 residues. CDR3 amino acids: CASSLEGQGLSLFF. In nucleotides, the CDR3 is TGTGCCAGCAGCTTAGAGGGACAGGGGCTTTCCCTGTTTTTT.

Here the CDR3 reads CASSLNEKLFF. For the CDR3, the DNA is TGTGCCAGCAGCCTGAATGAAAAACTGTTTTTT. The chain joins TRBV28 to TRBJ1-4; no definite D call. This CDR3 is built from 11 residues. The germline V and J ends were trimmed by 6 bases and 5 bases, with 4 bases remaining between them. Germline lookup yields CDR1 MDHEN and CDR2 SYDVKM.

This clone was seen only a few times. The V call is TRBV6-1, the J call TRBJ2-2; TRBD2 matches 7 bases. Losses at the gene ends were 2 bases for V and 5 bases for J; bases not matched to a gene: 5. The CDR3 has 15 amino acids. Germline assignment: CDR1 MNHNS and CDR2 SASEGT. The CDR3 DNA reads as TGTGCCAGCAGTGAATTTGGGGGGGTGACCGGGGAGCTGTTTTTT. Encoded protein: CASSEFGGVTGELFF.